Detailed here is one TCR beta chain. The source of the sample is a study of blood T cell repertoires in COVID-19. Original handling: The authors estimated nucleated cell counts from reference gene primer amplification. Clones were sequenced by immunoSEQ multiplex PCR, and TCRdb holds only the in-frame ones, with some missing. V and J calls and clone size come straight from that table; D and trimming were deduced from the DNA. The sample has about 140,000 clones; roughly 88% are singletons. The sample taken for sequencing was peripheral blood. This clonotype was sampled from a woman aged 55 to 70 with acute or convalescent COVID-19.

In nucleotides, the CDR3 is TGTGCCAGCAGCCAAGATGCGGTCAAGCGGGGCTACACCTTC. Translated: CASSQDAVKRGYTF. The chain recombines TRBV3-1 (or the pseudogene TRBV3-2) with TRBJ1-2; D is unclear. This CDR3 has 14 residues. V was clipped by 0 bases and J by 8 bases, with 13 bases between them. Germline CDR1 is LGHDT and CDR2 is YNNKEL (reference sequence).